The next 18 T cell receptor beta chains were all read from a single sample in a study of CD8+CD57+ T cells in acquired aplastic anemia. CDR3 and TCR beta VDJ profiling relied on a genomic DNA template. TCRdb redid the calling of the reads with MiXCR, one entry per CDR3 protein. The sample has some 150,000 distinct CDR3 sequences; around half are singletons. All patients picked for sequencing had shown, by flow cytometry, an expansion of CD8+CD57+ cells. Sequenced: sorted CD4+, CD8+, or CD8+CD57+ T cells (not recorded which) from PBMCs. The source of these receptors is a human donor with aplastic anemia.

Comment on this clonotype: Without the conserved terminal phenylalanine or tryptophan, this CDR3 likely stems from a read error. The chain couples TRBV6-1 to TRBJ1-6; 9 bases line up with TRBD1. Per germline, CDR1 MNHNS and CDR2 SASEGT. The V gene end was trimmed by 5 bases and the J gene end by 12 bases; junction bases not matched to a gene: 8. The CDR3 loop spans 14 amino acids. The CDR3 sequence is CASSPGTGSLPLHS. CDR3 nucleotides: TGTGCCAGCAGTCCCGGGACAGGGTCCTTACCCCTCCACTCT.

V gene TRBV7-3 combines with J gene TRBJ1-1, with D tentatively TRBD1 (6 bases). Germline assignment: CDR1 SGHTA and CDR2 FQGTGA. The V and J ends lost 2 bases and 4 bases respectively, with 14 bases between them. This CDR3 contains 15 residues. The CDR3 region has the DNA TGTGCCAGCAGCTTACAGGGGACGGGCGGCACTGAAGCTTTCTTT. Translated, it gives CASSLQGTGGTEAFF.

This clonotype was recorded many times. For the CDR3, the DNA is TGTGCCAGCAGCTTGGCTCGTACAGGGCGCGGGGGGGCGGGGGAGCAGTACTTC. As protein: CASSLARTGRGGAGEQYF. J is TRBJ2-7 and V is TRBV5-4; TRBD2 aligns across 9 bases. CDR1 is SGHNT, CDR2 YYREEE, per germline (reference sequence). Losses at the gene ends were 0 bases for V and 7 bases for J; bases not matched to a gene: 17. This CDR3 region has 18 residues. The variable domain in full, completed from reference TRBV5-4 and TRBJ2-7, reads ETGVTQSPTHLIKTRGQQVTLRCSSQSGHNTVSWYQQALGQGPQFIFQYYREEENGRGNFPPRFSGLQFPNYSSELNVNALELDDSALYLCASSLARTGRGGAGEQYFGPGTRLTVT.

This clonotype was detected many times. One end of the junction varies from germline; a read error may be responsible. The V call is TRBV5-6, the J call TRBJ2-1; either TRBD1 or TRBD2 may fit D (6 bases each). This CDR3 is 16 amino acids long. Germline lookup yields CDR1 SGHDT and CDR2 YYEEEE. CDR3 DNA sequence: TGTGCCAGCAGCCCACGCTTTGAGGGGGGATCGCCAGCCGGGGTCTTC. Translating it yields CASSPRFEGGSPAGVF.

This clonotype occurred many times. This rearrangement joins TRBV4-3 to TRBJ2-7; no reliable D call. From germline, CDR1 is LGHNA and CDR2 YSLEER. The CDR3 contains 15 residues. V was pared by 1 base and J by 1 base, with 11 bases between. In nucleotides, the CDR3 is TGCGCCAGCAGCCAAGCAACGGGTTCTTCCTACGAGCAGTACTTC. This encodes CASSQATGSSYEQYF.

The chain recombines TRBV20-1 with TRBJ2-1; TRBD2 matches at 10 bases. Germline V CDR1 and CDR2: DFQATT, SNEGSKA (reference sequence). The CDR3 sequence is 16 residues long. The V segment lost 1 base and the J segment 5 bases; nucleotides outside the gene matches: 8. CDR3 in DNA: TGCAGTGCTAGAGTCTCCGGGACTAGCGATAACAATGAGCAGTTCTTC. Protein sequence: CSARVSGTSDNNEQFF.

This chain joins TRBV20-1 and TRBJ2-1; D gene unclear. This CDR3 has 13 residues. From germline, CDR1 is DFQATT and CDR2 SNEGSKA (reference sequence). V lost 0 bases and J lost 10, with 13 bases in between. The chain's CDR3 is CSARDDPEREQFF. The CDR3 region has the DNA TGCAGTGCTAGAGATGACCCGGAGCGAGAGCAGTTCTTC.

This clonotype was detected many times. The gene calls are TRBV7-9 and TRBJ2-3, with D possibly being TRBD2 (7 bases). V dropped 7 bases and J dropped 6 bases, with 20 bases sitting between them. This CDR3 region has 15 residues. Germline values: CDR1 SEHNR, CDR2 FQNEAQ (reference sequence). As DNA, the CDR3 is TGTGCCAGCACCCCGTTGGGGGGGCCACCGGATACGCAGTATTTT. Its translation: CASTPLGGPPDTQYF.

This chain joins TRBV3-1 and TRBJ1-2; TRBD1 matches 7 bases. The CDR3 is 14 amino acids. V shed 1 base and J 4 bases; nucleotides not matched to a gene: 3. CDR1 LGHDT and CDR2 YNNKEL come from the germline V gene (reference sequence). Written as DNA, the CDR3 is TGTGCCAGCAGCCAAGCCGACAGGGCCTATGGCTACACCTTC. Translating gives CASSQADRAYGYTF. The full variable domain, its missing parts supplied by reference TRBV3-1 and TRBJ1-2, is DTAVSQTPKYLVTQMGNDKSIKCEQNLGHDTMYWYKQDSKKFLKIMFSYNNKELIINETVPNRFSPKSPDKAHLNLHINSLELGDSAVYFCASSQADRAYGYTFGSGTRLTVV.

In DNA form, the CDR3 reads TGCAGTGCGGCGGTACAGGGGGACGGCTATGGCTACACCTTC. It codes for CSAAVQGDGYGYTF. The rearrangement links TRBV20-1 to TRBJ1-2, with 8 nucleotides matching TRBD1. Per the germline V gene, CDR1 is DFQATT and CDR2 is SNEGSKA (reference sequence). The CDR3 length is 14 residues. The trim removed 6 bases at V and 4 bases at J, leaving 10 bases unmatched.

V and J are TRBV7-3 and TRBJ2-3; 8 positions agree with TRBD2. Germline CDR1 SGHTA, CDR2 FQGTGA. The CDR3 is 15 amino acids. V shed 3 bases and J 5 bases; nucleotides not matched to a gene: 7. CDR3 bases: TGTGCCAGCAGCTTTGACGGGGGGGCAGGAGATACGCAGTATTTT. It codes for CASSFDGGAGDTQYF.

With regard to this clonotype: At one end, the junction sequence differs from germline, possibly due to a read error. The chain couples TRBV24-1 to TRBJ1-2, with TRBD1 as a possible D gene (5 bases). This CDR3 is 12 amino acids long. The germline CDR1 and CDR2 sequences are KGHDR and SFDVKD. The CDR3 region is CATSDGAYGHTF. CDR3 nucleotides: TGTGCCACCAGTGATGGGGCCTATGGCCACACCTTC.

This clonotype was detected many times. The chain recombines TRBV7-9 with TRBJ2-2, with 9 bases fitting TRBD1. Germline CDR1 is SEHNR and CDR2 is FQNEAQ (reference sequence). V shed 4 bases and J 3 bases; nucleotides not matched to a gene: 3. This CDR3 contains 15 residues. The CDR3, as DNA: TGTGCCAGCAGCTCGGGACAGGGAGACACCGGGGAGCTGTTTTTT. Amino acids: CASSSGQGDTGELFF.

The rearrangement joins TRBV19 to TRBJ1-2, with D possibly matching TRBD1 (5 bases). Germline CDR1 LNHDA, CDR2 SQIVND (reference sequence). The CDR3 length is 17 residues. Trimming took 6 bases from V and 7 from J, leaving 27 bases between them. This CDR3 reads CASRSIGRGNEFGGYTF. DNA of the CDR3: TGTGCCAGTAGATCCATAGGGCGGGGGAACGAGTTTGGTGGCTACACCTTC.

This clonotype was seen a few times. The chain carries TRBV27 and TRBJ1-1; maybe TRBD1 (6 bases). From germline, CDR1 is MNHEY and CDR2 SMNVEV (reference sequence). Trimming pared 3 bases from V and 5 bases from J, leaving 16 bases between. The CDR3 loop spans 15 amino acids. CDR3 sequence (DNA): TGTGCCAGCAGTTTGGGACGGGGGGCGCGAACTGAAGCTTTCTTT. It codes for CASSLGRGARTEAFF.

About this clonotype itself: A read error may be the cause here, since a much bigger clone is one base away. Written as DNA, the CDR3 is TGTGCCAGCAGCTTAGAAACGCAGGGAGCAGATACGCAGTGTTTT. Protein sequence: CASSLETQGADTQCF. This chain links TRBV11-2 with TRBJ2-3; the D call may be TRBD1 or TRBD2 (5 bases each). Germline V CDR1 and CDR2: SGHAT, FQNNGV. There are 15 residues in the CDR3.

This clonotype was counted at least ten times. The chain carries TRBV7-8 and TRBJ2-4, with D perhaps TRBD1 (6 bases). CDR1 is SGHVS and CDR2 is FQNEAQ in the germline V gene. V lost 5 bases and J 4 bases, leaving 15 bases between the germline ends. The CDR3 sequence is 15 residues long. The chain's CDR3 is CASSRTGTPKNIQYF. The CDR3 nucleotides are TGTGCCAGCAGCCGAACCGGGACACCTAAAAACATTCAGTACTTC.

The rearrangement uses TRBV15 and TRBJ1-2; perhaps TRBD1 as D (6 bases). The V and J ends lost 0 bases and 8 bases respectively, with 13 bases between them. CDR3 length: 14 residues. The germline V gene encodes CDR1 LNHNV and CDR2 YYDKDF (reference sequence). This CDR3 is CATSRDRGAGGYTF. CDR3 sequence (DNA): TGTGCCACCAGCAGAGACAGGGGCGCGGGAGGCTACACCTTC.